This TCR beta chain emerged from a study of shared clonotypes between healthy human individuals. Study-wide results and caveats: A handful of donors held approximately 4.6% of naive CD4 clonotypes in common.

A note on this clone: Its antigen is unknown.

The CDR3 covers 15 residues. V trimming: 2 bases; J trimming: 6 bases; junction bases outside the gene matches: 10. CDR1 is KGHSH and CDR2 is LQKENI in the germline V gene. Authors' methods: For the immunoSEQ data, sequences were junction-only without quality scores, so filtering differed. The data were produced by immunoSEQ multiplex PCR, yet TCRdb's version contains in-frame clones alone and is incomplete. V and J calls and clone size are copied from that table; D and trimming were computed from the DNA. Among 850,000 to 1,100,000 clones, approximately 77% were seen once, and the ten largest hold 0.89%.

The chain links TRBV18 to TRBJ2-7; 7 nucleotides align to TRBD1. This TCR was recovered from a man between 18 and 29 years old in good health. Some clones in this sample may be carry-over from other donors' samples. Sequencing input: memory CD4+ T cells from PBMCs. Sample subset: CD45RA-negative fraction. CDR3 coding DNA: TGTGCCAGCTCACCAATTCCAGGGGGTCTGGGCGAGCAGTACTTC. This gives the protein CASSPIPGGLGEQYF.